This passage covers 9 T cell receptor beta chains from one sample sequenced in a study of blood T cell repertoires in COVID-19. The repertoire was sequenced with immunoSEQ multiplex PCR; TCRdb's copy has only in-frame clones and lacks some. Of roughly 150,000 clones in the sample, around nine tenths were seen once. The sequenced sample consisted of peripheral blood. All receptors come from a woman older than 75 with COVID-19, enrolled during active disease.

The chain links TRBV5-1 to TRBJ2-2, with TRBD2 as a possible D gene (7 bases). Trimming removed 0 bases from V and 3 bases from J, with 15 bases in between. Germline values: CDR1 SGHRS, CDR2 YFSETQ. This CDR3 comprises 17 residues. CDR3 sequence: CASSLEFRGADTGELFF. CDR3 nucleotides: TGCGCCAGCAGCTTGGAATTTCGGGGGGCGGACACCGGGGAGCTGTTTTTT. Drawing the rest from reference TRBV5-1 and TRBJ2-2, the complete variable domain is KAGVTQTPRYLIKTRGQQVTLSCSPISGHRSVSWYQQTPGQGLQFLFEYFSETQRNKGNFPGRFSGRQFSNSRSEMNVSTLELGDSALYLCASSLEFRGADTGELFFGEGSRLTVL.

As to this clone: Other DNA sequences in the sample encode the same CDR3. This rearrangement joins TRBV29-1 to TRBJ1-5; D is ambiguous. V shed 4 bases and J shed 3 bases, with 7 bases lying between them. Germline V lookup: CDR1 SQVTM, CDR2 ANQGSEA. The CDR3 loop spans 12 amino acids. CDR3 DNA sequence: TGCAGCGTTGGCGGTGCCAATCAGCCCCAGCATTTT. Its protein product is CSVGGANQPQHF.

V usage is TRBV19 and J usage is TRBJ2-1, with 8 bases identical to TRBD2. The germline V gene encodes CDR1 LNHDA and CDR2 SQIVND (reference sequence). V shed 9 bases, J shed 7 bases, and the junction held 11 bases outside the gene matches. CDR3 length equals 14 residues. CDR3 amino acids: CARANGTSWNEQFF. DNA of the CDR3: TGTGCCAGGGCAAATGGGACTAGTTGGAATGAGCAGTTCTTC.

This chain uses TRBV6-2 or TRBV6-3 with TRBJ2-4, with a tentative D call TRBD1 (5 bases). Between the trimmed V and J ends, which lost 5 bases and 8 bases, there was a span of 19 bases. Germline CDR1 MNHEY, CDR2 SVGEGT. The CDR3 extends over 15 amino acids. The CDR3, as DNA: TGTGCCAGCAGTCATGCGCCAGGGTCTGGATACATTCAGTACTTC. Encoded protein: CASSHAPGSGYIQYF.

V usage is TRBV11-3 and J usage is TRBJ2-2; TRBD1 matches at 9 bases. CDR3 length equals 13 residues. V was pared by 5 bases and J by 6 bases, with 1 base of the junction left unmatched. The germline V gene has CDR1 SGHNT and CDR2 YENEEA. The CDR3 nucleotides are TGTGCCAGCAGCAGGACAGGGGCCGGGGAGCTGTTTTTT. Its protein product is CASSRTGAGELFF.

The genes are TRBV18 and TRBJ1-2; D possibly corresponds to TRBD1 (5 bases). Per the germline V gene, CDR1 is KGHSH and CDR2 is LQKENI. The CDR3 consists of 14 residues. Trimming removed 2 bases at V and 0 bases at J, with 7 bases between. CDR3 amino acids: CASSPSGTNYGYTF. CDR3 bases: TGTGCCAGCTCACCATCAGGGACTAACTATGGCTACACCTTC.

This clone occurred a few times. The genes are TRBV28 and TRBJ1-2, with D possibly being TRBD1 (5 bases). Trimming cost V 2 bases and J 4 bases, with 8 bases left between them. CDR1 is MDHEN and CDR2 is SYDVKM in the germline V gene. The CDR3 has 13 amino acids. The CDR3, as DNA: TGTGCCAGCAGTTTAGACAGAACCTATGGCTACACCTTC. Amino acid sequence: CASSLDRTYGYTF.

This chain connects TRBV19 to TRBJ2-1; D is perhaps TRBD1 (5 bases). This CDR3 has 15 amino acids. Germline CDR1 is LNHDA and CDR2 is SQIVND (reference sequence). Trimming removed 3 bases from V and 8 bases from J, with 17 bases in between. CDR3 DNA sequence: TGTGCCAGTAGTATGCAGGGATTGGGTCTGGATGAGCAGTTCTTC. Amino acids: CASSMQGLGLDEQFF. The full variable domain, its missing parts supplied by reference TRBV19 and TRBJ2-1, is DGGITQSPKYLFRKEGQNVTLSCEQNLNHDAMYWYRQDPGQGLRLIYYSQIVNDFQKGDIAEGYSVSREKKESFPLTVTSAQKNPTAFYLCASSMQGLGLDEQFFGPGTRLTVL.

This chain uses TRBV19 with TRBJ2-1; TRBD2 is a possible D gene (5 bases). In germline, CDR1 is LNHDA, CDR2 SQIVND (reference sequence). The CDR3 consists of 14 residues. V was clipped by 1 base and J by 6 bases, with 10 bases between them. The CDR3 here is CASSIVEGSNEQFF. CDR3 DNA: TGTGCCAGTAGTATAGTTGAGGGTAGCAATGAGCAGTTCTTC.